Sequencing of this T cell receptor (beta chain) was carried out in a study of blood T cells in healthy people across ages. About the study: With template switching, about one barcoded beta molecule was captured per two T cells. Overall study findings and caveats: Comparison with aged donors showed that long-lived donors had more naive CD4+ cells and higher diversity.

CDR1 KGHSH and CDR2 LQKENI come from the germline V gene. The length of the CDR3 is 12 residues. The V and J ends lost 6 bases and 11 bases respectively, with 13 bases between them. The donors, healthy Caucasians from Russia, were aged roughly 6 to 90. This clonotype has just a few counts. Its antigen is currently unknown. Together with a sample-barcoded 5' primer, a J-beta primer mix was included in a second PCR lasting roughly 6 to 12 cycles. Each cDNA molecule carried a tag from a template-switch adaptor that contained 12 random nucleotides. MiXCR, run by TCRdb on the 5' RACE reads, gives a single entry per CDR3 protein. Of 800,000 or so distinct CDR3 sequences in the sample, about 42% were seen once.

The V gene is TRBV18, the J gene TRBJ1-4, with TRBD1 as a possible D gene (5 bases). The source material was blood. The source of this sequence is a man aged 80 or over in good health. This CDR3 is CASSTDRAKLFF. The DNA of the CDR3 is TGTGCCAGCTCTACTGACAGAGCTAAACTGTTTTTT. Full variable domain (remainder filled in from reference TRBV18 and TRBJ1-4): NAGVMQNPRHLVRRRGQEARLRCSPMKGHSHVYWYRQLPEEGLKFMVYLQKENIIDESGMPKERFSAEFPKEGPSILRIQQVVRGDSAAYFCASSTDRAKLFFGSGTQLSVL.